Sequencing of this T cell receptor beta chain was carried out in a study of T cells in Graves' hyperthyroidism and ophthalmopathy (dated by TCRdb to between 2017 and 2020). Background for the entire study: Peripheral blood was collected at initial diagnosis, before any treatment. To identify TCR V-J signatures that set the groups apart, the researchers used a discovery cohort of more than 95 patients, made up of 43 with Graves' ophthalmopathy and some 60 with stable Graves' hyperthyroidism. Prospective prediction of ophthalmopathy was tested in an independent validation cohort of approximately 18 hyperthyroidism patients and some 17 patients who later progressed to ophthalmopathy. The approximately 95 discovery patients were divided at random into training and test sets in a 7:3 ratio. In several Graves' hyperthyroidism patients, the study also compared T-cell repertoires from thyroid tissue with T-cell repertoires from blood. After blood sampling, hyperthyroidism patients were treated with methimazole at a starting dose of 30 mg daily, and ophthalmopathy patients were treated with high-dose intravenous methylprednisolone. The paper describes TCR Vbeta CDR3 sequencing of some 130 peripheral blood samples, made up of around 41 ophthalmopathy patients, approximately 73 hyperthyroidism patients and 17 progressor patients. Results and caveats for the whole study, not just this receptor: Sample size was not statistically predetermined, and blinding of investigators to group allocation was not performed. Most expanded thyroid clonotypes (frequency above 0.001) were also detected in blood, suggesting blood repertoires may reflect thyroid immune responses. In cross-validation, a model built on a 13 V-J signature told ophthalmopathy apart from stable hyperthyroidism with just under 90% sensitivity and approximately 81% specificity, and in testing the same model reached 80%/75%. In validation, the model predicted progression to ophthalmopathy a median of around 6.5 months before onset, with roughly 68% sensitivity and around 76% specificity.

Ophthalmopathy patients had moderately to severely active disease, with a Clinical Activity Score of 3 or more, a NOSPECS grade of 4 or more, and a disease duration of less than 3 months. The study excluded patients with uncontrolled infections, other autoimmune diseases, pregnancy or lactation. Diagnoses relied on clinical symptoms, serum thyroxine and TRAb, thyroid ultrasound and orbital computed tomography. PBMCs were isolated from 10 ml of fresh peripheral blood by Ficoll-Paque density gradient centrifugation. Total RNA was extracted with Trizol reagent, and quality was checked on an Agilent 2100 Bioanalyzer. A note on this clonotype: The target of this receptor is not known. No much larger clonotype is one base removed from it; base qualities were not supplied.

V is clipped by 6 bases and J by 7 bases, and the sequence between their germline boundaries is 18 bases long. There are 14 amino acids in the CDR3, from cysteine to phenylalanine inclusive. Of all the DNA, just the CDR3 is kept, 42 bases in frame from base 1. Amplification of TCR beta CDR3 regions was carried out from RNA transcripts. For the first round of RT-PCR on the TCR CDR3, the HTBI primer set was used together with the Qiagen OneStep RT-PCR kit. The libraries were constructed in a second round of multiplex PCR and then size-selected and purified. Paired-end sequencing of the libraries was performed with 100 bp reads on an Illumina HiSeq2000. Per the original workflow: SOAPnuke was used to process the raw data, removing reads that contained adapters or uncalled bases, had a mean Phred below 15, or lacked an exact match to the constant primer or identifier. High-quality paired reads were merged using COPE v1.2.5, and each unique nucleotide sequence was defined as a clonotype. Clonotypes were aligned to IMGT TRBV, TRBD and TRBJ reference segments using MiTCR v1.1. Only V-J combinations with frequency above 0.0001, covering about 99% of repertoires, were analysed. The TCS score was defined as F50 (clonal expansion) divided by E x V (chaos), with BLOSUM62-based TCRdist calculated between CDR3 peptides within each V-J. Welch's t-statistics and random forest reduced fewer than 550 V-J features to 13, which were used in a naive Bayes classifier (R e1071). The public reads were run again by TCRdb, first through fastp at Q25 and then through MiXCR, and only productive beta chains were kept. For every CDR3 protein sequence, its rows merge into one entry that carries the most common genes and DNA. These V and J calls derive from TCRdb rather than the authors' analysis. Within this sample are hundreds of thousands of distinct CDR3 sequences, with about 20% of them counted one time only. Around 65% of the sample is in the top ten clones.

This receptor was obtained from a man aged 30-40 years with Graves' ophthalmopathy. Recombination linked TRBV12-3 or TRBV12-4 to TRBJ1-2; the D gene is not confidently resolved. What was sequenced was blood. The sequence in DNA is TGTGCCAGCAGACCTCCGGGCACCAAAACTGGCTACACCTTC. It encodes CASRPPGTKTGYTF.